These 8 T cell receptor beta chains share one sample of origin, sequenced in a study of resident and recirculating memory T cells in vitiligo. Assay used: immunoSEQ multiplex PCR; TCRdb lists only in-frame clones, some missing. The top ten clones hold about 4.5% of a sample with 40,000 to 45,000 clones, around 90% of them seen once. The sample consisted of blood. The receptors come from a male donor with vitiligo.

The rearrangement uses TRBV11-3 and TRBJ2-2; D uncertain. Germline V gene sequence: CDR1 SGHNT, CDR2 YENEEA. V lost 0 bases and J 0 bases, leaving 11 bases between the germline ends. CDR3 length: 17 residues. The CDR3 loop is CASSLESTRTNTGELFF. In nucleotides, the CDR3 is TGTGCCAGCAGCTTAGAAAGCACCAGGACGAACACCGGGGAGCTGTTTTTT.

Turning to this clone: At one boundary the junction diverges from the germline segment, which might be a read error. V usage is TRBV6-5 and J usage is TRBJ2-1; D uncertain. Germline V lookup: CDR1 MNHEY, CDR2 SVGAGI. The CDR3 is 13 amino acids. The CDR3 here is CTSKKELYNEQFF. The CDR3 nucleotides are TGTACCAGCAAAAAAGAACTCTACAATGAGCAGTTCTTC.

The CDR3 DNA follows: TGTGCCAGTAGTATAGCGACTAGCGGGGGACAAGAGACCCAGTACTTC. Protein: CASSIATSGGQETQYF. The J gene is TRBJ2-5, the V gene TRBV19, with 12 nucleotides matching TRBD2. The CDR3 is 16 amino acids. The germline V gene has CDR1 LNHDA and CDR2 SQIVND (reference sequence). V lost 1 base and J lost 2; bases outside the gene matches: 2. The whole variable domain, filled in from reference TRBV19 and TRBJ2-5, reads DGGITQSPKYLFRKEGQNVTLSCEQNLNHDAMYWYRQDPGQGLRLIYYSQIVNDFQKGDIAEGYSVSREKKESFPLTVTSAQKNPTAFYLCASSIATSGGQETQYFGPGTRLLVL.

The rearrangement uses TRBV5-1 and TRBJ2-3, with D possibly TRBD2 on 6 matching bases. Trimming took 3 bases from V and 2 from J, leaving 10 bases between them. The length of the CDR3 is 14 residues. Per the germline V gene, CDR1 is SGHRS and CDR2 is YFSETQ. The CDR3 DNA is TGCGCCAGCAGCTGGGACTCCGCCACAGATACGCAGTATTTT. As protein: CASSWDSATDTQYF.

The rearrangement links TRBV2 to TRBJ2-7, with D unresolved. Germline values: CDR1 SNHLY, CDR2 FYNNEI. CDR3 size: 14 residues. V lost 4 bases, J lost 2 bases, and 12 bases lay in between. CDR3 sequence (DNA): TGTGCCAGCAGTGTGAATCCTCTACCCTACGAGCAGTACTTC. Translation: CASSVNPLPYEQYF.

V and J are TRBV7-2 and TRBJ1-2, with D perhaps TRBD1 (5 bases). The ends were cut back, 5 bases at V and 5 bases at J, with 12 bases in the middle. CDR1 SGHTA and CDR2 FQGNSA come from the germline V gene. The CDR3 is 13 residues long. The chain's CDR3 is CASSRDSNYGYTF. The CDR3 DNA reads TGTGCCAGCAGCCGCGACAGCAATTATGGCTACACCTTC.

The chain carries TRBV5-1 and TRBJ2-3; D might be TRBD2 (6 bases). The germline gives CDR1 SGHRS, CDR2 YFSETQ. The CDR3 runs 16 residues. The ends were cut back, 4 bases at V and 1 base at J, with 16 bases in the middle. The CDR3 bases are TGCGCCAGCAGCGTGTCCCGACTAGATGGCACAGATACGCAGTATTTT. Translated, it gives CASSVSRLDGTDTQYF.

V gene TRBV9 combines with J gene TRBJ2-1; 7 bases align to TRBD2. The J segment lost 6 bases and the V segment lost 0 bases, leaving 9 bases of the junction unmatched. Germline V lookup: CDR1 SGDLS, CDR2 YYNGEE. The CDR3 length is 16 residues. The CDR3, as DNA: TGTGCCAGCAGCGTAGGGGGGGACTATAGTGTCAATGAGCAGTTCTTC. Its protein product is CASSVGGDYSVNEQFF.